In its sample, the clone carrying this TCR beta chain was seen many times. The antigen is undetermined. The V gene's germline CDR1 is MNHNS and CDR2 SASEGT. The ends lost 6 bases at V and 0 bases at J; junction bases unmatched: 11. CDR3 length equals 16 residues. The data originate from a study of T cells after yellow fever vaccination. Whole-study results and caveats: By day 5 rather than day 15, the secondary response had peaked, though it was weaker. A large majority of primary-vaccination clones showed up again after the booster (under 98% CD4, approximately 90% CD8).

5'RACE template switching added a universal primer site and UMIs to TCR cDNA. From the 5' RACE reads, TCRdb called clonotypes with MiXCR, one entry per CDR3 protein. The sample contains 150,000 to 200,000 distinct CDR3 sequences, about 7% of which appear only once. Here the sequenced sample was CD4+ T cells sorted from PBMCs, taken about 5 days after the first yellow fever vaccination. The chain combines TRBV6-1 with TRBJ2-7; 7 bases agree with TRBD1. This clonotype was sampled from a man between 18 and 35 years old who received the YFV17D yellow fever vaccine. In DNA, the CDR3 is TGTGCCAGCAGGATACACGGGACAGCGACCTCCTACGAGCAGTACTTC. Its translation: CASRIHGTATSYEQYF.